Given below is one T cell receptor (beta chain) in context. In germline, CDR1 is MNHEY, CDR2 SMNVEV (reference sequence). CDR3 size: 15 residues. With 6 bases removed from V and 0 bases from J, the gap between germline ends came to 12 bases. The sample is drawn from a study of blood T cell repertoires in COVID-19. The authors' processing: Reference gene primers were amplified, and this amplification served to estimate nucleated cell counts. Only in-frame clones appear in the TCRdb table, and some are missing; sequencing was by immunoSEQ multiplex PCR. V and J calls and clone size are copied from that table; D and trimming were computed from the DNA. The table lists around 380,000 clones, 81% of them singletons.

This TCR was recovered from a human donor with acute or convalescent COVID-19. The donor label of this sample is uncertain. This chain links TRBV27 with TRBJ1-5; tentatively, D is TRBD1 (6 bases). The sequenced sample was peripheral blood. The CDR3 region has the DNA TGTGCCAGCAGCCCCACAGGGTATAGCAATCAGCCCCAGCATTTT. Translated, it gives CASSPTGYSNQPQHF.